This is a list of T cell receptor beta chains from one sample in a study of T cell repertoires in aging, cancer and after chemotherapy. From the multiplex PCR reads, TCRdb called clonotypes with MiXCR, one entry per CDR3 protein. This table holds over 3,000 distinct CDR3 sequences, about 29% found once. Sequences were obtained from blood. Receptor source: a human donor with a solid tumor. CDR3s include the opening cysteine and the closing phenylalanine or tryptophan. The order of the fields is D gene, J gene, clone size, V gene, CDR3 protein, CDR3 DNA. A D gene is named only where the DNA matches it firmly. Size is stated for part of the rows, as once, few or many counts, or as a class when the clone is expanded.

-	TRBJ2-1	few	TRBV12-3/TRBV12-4	CASSLGGTWGEQFF	TGTGCCAGCAGTTTAGGTGGGACGTGGGGTGAGCAGTTCTTC
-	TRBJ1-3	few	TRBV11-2	CASRIGGGNTIYF	TGTGCCAGCCGGATCGGGGGTGGAAACACCATATATTTT
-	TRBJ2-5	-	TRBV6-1	CASSEGIQETQYF	TGTGCCAGCAGTGAAGGGATCCAAGAGACCCAGTACTTC
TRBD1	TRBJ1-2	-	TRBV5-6	CASSLTGGPIFNYGYTF	TGTGCCAGCAGTTTAACAGGGGGCCCAATATTTAACTATGGCTACACCTTC
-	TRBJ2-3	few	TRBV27	CASSFRSGVVVSTDTQYF	TGTGCCAGCAGTTTTCGCTCTGGGGTCGTCGTAAGCACAGATACGCAGTATTTT
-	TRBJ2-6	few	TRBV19	CASSMRGSGANVLTF	TGTGCCAGTAGTATGAGAGGGTCTGGGGCCAACGTCCTGACTTTC
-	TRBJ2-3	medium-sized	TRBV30	CAWSVISNTQYF	TGTGCCTGGAGTGTGATTAGCAATACGCAGTATTTT
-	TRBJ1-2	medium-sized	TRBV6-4	CATYNYGYTF	TGTGCCACATATAACTATGGCTACACCTTC
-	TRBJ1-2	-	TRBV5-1	CASSLGRSLGYTF	TGCGCCAGCAGCTTGGGTAGAAGTCTGGGCTACACCTTC
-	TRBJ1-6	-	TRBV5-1	CASSLAEQGYLHF	TGTGCCAGCAGCTTGGCCGAACAGGGTTACCTCCACTTT
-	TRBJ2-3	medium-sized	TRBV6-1	CASSAGDTQYF	TGTGCCAGTTCAGCGGGAGATACGCAGTATTTT
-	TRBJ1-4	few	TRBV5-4	CASSGGIPNEKLFF	TGTGCCAGCAGCGGGGGGATTCCTAATGAAAAACTGTTTTTT
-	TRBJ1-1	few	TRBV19	CASSIGAGRNTEAFF	TGTGCCAGTAGTATAGGGGCGGGAAGGAACACTGAAGCTTTCTTT
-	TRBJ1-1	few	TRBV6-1	CASIRTANTEAFF	TGTGCCAGCATTCGGACAGCGAACACTGAAGCTTTCTTT
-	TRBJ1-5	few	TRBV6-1	CASSEATRAQPQHF	TGTGCCAGCAGTGAAGCGACGAGAGCTCAGCCCCAGCATTTT
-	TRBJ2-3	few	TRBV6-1	CATVSALTSTDTQYF	TGTGCCACTGTGTCCGCCTTAACTAGCACAGATACGCAGTATTTT
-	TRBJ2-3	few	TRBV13	CASSLRVSTDTQYF	TGTGCCAGCAGCTTAAGGGTTAGCACAGATACGCAGTATTTT
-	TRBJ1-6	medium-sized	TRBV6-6	CASSYSRNSPLHF	TGTGCCAGCAGTTACTCGCGTAATTCACCCCTCCACTTT
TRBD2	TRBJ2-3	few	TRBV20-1	CSAGLDIRDMRSTDTQYF	TGCAGTGCTGGACTAGACATTAGAGACATGCGAAGCACAGATACGCAGTATTTT
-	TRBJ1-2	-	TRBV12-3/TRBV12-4	CASSLRVFYGYTF	TGTGCCAGCAGTTTAAGGGTTTTCTATGGCTACACCTTC
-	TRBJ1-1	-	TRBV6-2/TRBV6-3	CASSYGVINTEAFF	TGTGCCAGCAGTTACGGCGTGATAAACACTGAAGCTTTCTTT
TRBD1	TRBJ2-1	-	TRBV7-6	CASSLPGQDEQFF	TGTGCCAGCAGCTTACCTGGACAGGATGAGCAGTTCTTC
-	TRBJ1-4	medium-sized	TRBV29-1	CSVDGTSSGEKLFF	TGCAGCGTCGACGGGACCTCCTCGGGCGAAAAACTGTTTTTT
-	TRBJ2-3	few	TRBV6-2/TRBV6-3	CASSRRESTDTQYF	TGTGCCAGCAGTAGACGGGAAAGCACAGATACGCAGTATTTT
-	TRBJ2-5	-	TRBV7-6	CASSLEGWQGETQYF	TGTGCCAGCAGCTTAGAGGGGTGGCAGGGGGAGACCCAGTACTTC
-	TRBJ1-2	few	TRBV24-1	CATSDPRGEGYGYTF	TGTGCCACCAGTGACCCTCGGGGTGAGGGGTATGGCTACACCTTC
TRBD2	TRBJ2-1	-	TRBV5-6	CASSLVLWAGGRANEQFF	TGTGCCAGCAGCTTGGTACTGTGGGCCGGCGGGAGGGCGAATGAGCAGTTCTTC
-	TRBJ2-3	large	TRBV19	CASSIVGGSTDTQYF	TGTGCCAGTAGTATCGTCGGGGGCAGCACAGATACGCAGTATTTT